The 30 T cell receptor beta chains in this list originate from one sample, sequenced in a study of blood T cells in healthy people across ages. The second PCR ran about 6 to 11 cycles with a sample-barcoded 5' primer and J-beta primers. Via MiXCR, TCRdb re-called the 5' RACE reads, giving one row per CDR3 protein. This repertoire shows about 720,000 distinct CDR3 sequences, more than 20% found once; its top ten account for roughly 3.5%. These sequences were also reported in another study, on T cells of mothers and their children.

The specimen was blood. The receptors derive from a boy aged 5-17 years in good health.

The rearrangement links TRBV12-3 or TRBV12-4 to TRBJ1-2; no firm D call. Trimming took 5 bases from V and 0 from J, leaving 13 bases between them. This CDR3 comprises 15 residues. The chain's CDR3 is CASSPSINTNYGYTF. CDR3 DNA sequence: TGTGCCAGCAGTCCGTCCATTAATACTAACTATGGCTACACCTTC.

This clonotype was recorded a few times. The rearrangement uses TRBV3-1 and TRBJ2-1, with 9 bases aligning to TRBD2. Trimming at V came to 1 base and at J to 2 bases, leaving 3 bases not matched to a gene. The CDR3 runs 16 residues. In germline, CDR1 is LGHDT, CDR2 YNNKEL (reference sequence). CDR3 sequence: CASSQGGGRAYNEQFF. The CDR3 bases are TGTGCCAGCAGCCAAGGGGGCGGGAGGGCCTACAATGAGCAGTTCTTC.

The genes are TRBV12-3 or TRBV12-4 and TRBJ2-7, with D possibly matching TRBD1 (6 bases). The CDR3 is made up of 13 amino acids. V was pared by 7 bases and J by 3 bases, with 13 bases between. CDR3 loop: CASKGVPGYEQYF. The CDR3 DNA sequence: TGTGCCAGCAAGGGGGTCCCTGGCTACGAGCAGTACTTC.

On this clonotype itself: Germline and junction disagree at one end, which may indicate a read error. V and J are TRBV12-3 or TRBV12-4 and TRBJ2-5; 12 nucleotides align to TRBD2. The J call may not be correct, given that the DNA end is closer to TRBJ2-1. There are 17 residues in the CDR3. The CDR3 DNA reads TGTGCCAGCAGTCCTTCTAGCGGGAGGGCCTTCTACAACGAGCAGTTCTTC. It encodes CASSPSSGRAFYNEQFF.

This clonotype was observed a handful of times. The junction departs from germline at one end; a sequencing error may be responsible. J is TRBJ2-7 and V is TRBV5-1, with TRBD2 as a possible D gene (7 bases). Germline lookup yields CDR1 SGHRS and CDR2 YFSETQ. The CDR3 contains 14 residues. CDR3 residues: CASSPFRGAYEQYF. The CDR3 DNA is TGCGCCAGCAGTCCATTTCGGGGGGCCTACGAACAGTACTTC.

This clonotype was seen only a few times. The rearrangement joins TRBV10-3 to TRBJ2-5, with D unresolved. The germline gives CDR1 ENHRY, CDR2 SYGVKD. V shed 5 bases and J shed 2 bases, with 6 bases lying between them. The CDR3 length is 12 residues. CDR3 nucleotide sequence: TGTGCCATCAGTCGGCAGCAAGAGACCCAGTACTTC. Its translation: CAISRQQETQYF.

V and J are TRBV28 and TRBJ1-3; 10 bases match TRBD1. This CDR3 has 14 residues. The V segment lost 5 bases and the J segment 5 bases; nucleotides outside the gene matches: 3. Germline assignment: CDR1 MDHEN and CDR2 SYDVKM. The CDR3 nucleotides are TGTGCCAGCAGTCCGGGACAGGGGAGAAACACCATATATTTT. Residues: CASSPGQGRNTIYF.

Only a few counts were recorded for this clonotype. V is TRBV6-1 and J is TRBJ1-6, with D perhaps matching TRBD1 (5 bases). The CDR3 length is 15 residues. CDR1 and CDR2 (germline): MNHNS, SASEGT. The germline V and J ends were trimmed by 2 bases and 5 bases, with 10 bases remaining between them. The CDR3 nucleotides read TGTGCCAGCAGTGAAACGAGACAGCATAATTCACCCCTCCACTTT. Protein: CASSETRQHNSPLHF.

This chain uses TRBV20-1 with TRBJ2-4, with 10 bases aligning to TRBD1. Germline V CDR1 and CDR2: DFQATT, SNEGSKA (reference sequence). Trimming cost V 3 bases and J 4 bases; bases outside gene matches: 6. This CDR3 spans 15 amino acids. Written as DNA, the CDR3 is TGCAGTGCTAGTGGGGACAGGGGTGGTAAAAACATTCAGTACTTC. Translating gives CSASGDRGGKNIQYF.

V usage is TRBV7-2 and J usage is TRBJ2-3; no clear D. The V and J ends lost 4 bases and 5 bases respectively, with 13 bases between them. Germline CDR1 reads SGHTA; CDR2 reads FQGNSA. The CDR3 totals 14 residues. CDR3 DNA: TGTGCCAGCAGCTACGACTTGGGTGGAGATACGCAGTATTTT. Its protein product is CASSYDLGGDTQYF.

The sample holds one count of this clonotype. The genes are TRBV11-2 and TRBJ2-7; 7 nucleotides agree with TRBD2. The CDR3 is made up of 14 amino acids. V trimming: 6 bases; J trimming: 6 bases; junction bases outside the gene matches: 11. The germline V gene encodes CDR1 SGHAT and CDR2 FQNNGV. The CDR3, as DNA: TGTGCCAGCAGGGTAGGCGGGAGTAGAGGCGAGCAGTACTTC. Protein product: CASRVGGSRGEQYF.

This clonotype has just one count. The chain joins TRBV29-1 to TRBJ2-1, with 13 nucleotides matching TRBD2. This CDR3 contains 18 residues. J was trimmed by 2 bases and V by 4 bases; bases with no gene match: 11. Per the germline V gene, CDR1 is SQVTM and CDR2 is ANQGSEA. In DNA form, the CDR3 reads TGCAGCGTTGTAGGGGGCGCGGGACTAGCGGGACCCTACAATGAGCAGTTCTTC. Its translation: CSVVGGAGLAGPYNEQFF.

The chain links TRBV12-3 or TRBV12-4 to TRBJ2-4, with D maybe TRBD2 (5 bases). V was trimmed by 5 bases and J by 11 bases, leaving 16 bases between them. The length of the CDR3 is 13 residues. In nucleotides, the CDR3 is TGTGCCAGCAGTCCGCAGCTGGTGGAGGTTCAGTACTTC. It is translated as CASSPQLVEVQYF.

The chain couples TRBV28 to TRBJ2-3; D tentatively fits TRBD1 or TRBD2 (6 bases each). Trimming took off 7 bases at V and 2 bases at J, with 19 bases between the two ends. CDR3 length: 16 amino acids. Germline V gene data show CDR1 as MDHEN and CDR2 as SYDVKM. CDR3 nucleotide sequence: TGTGCCAGCATTTCCAGGGGAGGAAGGGACACAGATACGCAGTATTTT. As protein: CASISRGGRDTDTQYF.

The rearrangement joins TRBV5-1 to TRBJ2-2; no definite D call. CDR3 length: 15 amino acids. V was pared by 5 bases and J by 1 base, with 12 bases between. From germline, CDR1 is SGHRS and CDR2 YFSETQ. The CDR3: CASRYSSMNTGELFF. CDR3 in DNA: TGCGCCAGCAGGTATTCGTCTATGAACACCGGGGAGCTGTTTTTT.

This clonotype occurred a few times. This chain uses TRBV7-2 with TRBJ2-3, with 9 bases lining up with TRBD2. V lost 5 bases, J lost 2 bases, and 8 bases stayed unmatched. CDR1 SGHTA and CDR2 FQGNSA come from the germline V gene. The CDR3 totals 16 residues. The CDR3 DNA sequence: TGTGCCAGCAGCCAACTTTCTAGCGGGACCACAGATACGCAGTATTTT. This encodes CASSQLSSGTTDTQYF.

This sequence joins TRBV9 and TRBJ2-5, with 10 bases lining up with TRBD1. V gave up 3 bases and J gave up 7 bases; unmatched junction bases: 12. This CDR3 contains 16 residues. Per the germline V gene, CDR1 is SGDLS and CDR2 is YYNGEE. The CDR3 region is CASSDNDRGRGPTQYF. The CDR3 DNA is TGTGCCAGCAGCGACAATGACAGGGGGCGCGGGCCGACCCAGTACTTC.

The V and J genes are TRBV18 and TRBJ1-1, with 11 nucleotides matching TRBD1. CDR3 length: 15 amino acids. The V gene end was trimmed by 3 bases and the J gene end by 5 bases; junction bases not matched to a gene: 5. The germline gives CDR1 KGHSH, CDR2 LQKENI. The DNA of the CDR3 is TGTGCCAGCTCACCCGGACAGGGGGCGAATACTGAAGCTTTCTTT. Translated: CASSPGQGANTEAFF.

Here the CDR3 reads CSASLADSYEQYF. The CDR3 DNA follows: TGCAGTGCTAGCCTGGCGGATTCCTACGAGCAGTACTTC. The chain employs TRBV20-1 and TRBJ2-7; D not certain. The CDR3 sequence is 13 residues long. Trimming took 3 bases from V and 1 from J, leaving 10 bases between them. Germline assignment: CDR1 DFQATT and CDR2 SNEGSKA (reference sequence).

This clonotype was detected only a few times. The rearrangement uses TRBV5-1 and TRBJ2-2, with D possibly TRBD1 on 6 matching bases. V lost 0 bases and J 2 bases, leaving 8 bases between the germline ends. Germline values: CDR1 SGHRS, CDR2 YFSETQ. The CDR3 totals 15 residues. The CDR3 loop is CASSLGDTNTGELFF. For the CDR3, the DNA is TGCGCCAGCAGCTTGGGGGACACCAACACCGGGGAGCTGTTTTTT. Full variable domain (remainder filled in from reference TRBV5-1 and TRBJ2-2): KAGVTQTPRYLIKTRGQQVTLSCSPISGHRSVSWYQQTPGQGLQFLFEYFSETQRNKGNFPGRFSGRQFSNSRSEMNVSTLELGDSALYLCASSLGDTNTGELFFGEGSRLTVL.

The gene calls are TRBV29-1 and TRBJ2-5, with D tentatively TRBD1 or TRBD2 (5 bases each). V lost 7 bases, J lost 4 bases, and 19 bases lay in between. From germline, CDR1 is SQVTM and CDR2 ANQGSEA. This CDR3 is built from 14 residues. CDR3 bases: TGCAGCGCCGATGACAGACTATATCCAGAGACCCAGTACTTC. This sequence encodes CSADDRLYPETQYF. The variable domain in full, completed from reference TRBV29-1 and TRBJ2-5, reads SAVISQKPSRDICQRGTSLTIQCQVDSQVTMMFWYRQQPGQSLTLIATANQGSEATYESGFVIDKFPISRPNLTFSTLTVSNMSPEDSSIYLCSADDRLYPETQYFGPGTRLLVL.

The V and J genes are TRBV11-2 and TRBJ2-1, with 10 bases lining up with TRBD2. V was pared by 0 bases and J by 0 bases, with 8 bases of the junction left unmatched. The CDR3 has 19 residues. CDR1 and CDR2 from the germline V gene are SGHAT and FQNNGV. The CDR3 coding sequence is TGTGCCAGCAGCTTAGATCGGCTAGCGGGGGTGAGCTCCTACAATGAGCAGTTCTTC. Amino acid sequence: CASSLDRLAGVSSYNEQFF.

V usage is TRBV5-1 and J usage is TRBJ2-2; weak D call: TRBD2 (6 bases). The germline V gene has CDR1 SGHRS and CDR2 YFSETQ. V lost 4 bases, J lost 3 bases, and 10 bases lay in between. This CDR3 has 14 amino acids. The CDR3 reads CASSTGDDTGELFF. Written as DNA, the CDR3 is TGCGCCAGCAGCACGGGGGACGACACCGGGGAGCTGTTTTTT.

The chain recombines TRBV20-1 with TRBJ1-5; no definite D call. The CDR3 consists of 14 residues. V was trimmed by 3 bases and J by 1 base, leaving 10 bases between them. Germline loops: CDR1 DFQATT, CDR2 SNEGSKA (reference sequence). DNA for the CDR3: TGCAGTGCTAGTTTCGGTAAGAGCAATCAGCCCCAGCATTTT. This gives the protein CSASFGKSNQPQHF.

The count of this clonotype is one. The chain combines TRBV20-1 with TRBJ2-7; TRBD2 matches 8 bases. Germline CDR1 is DFQATT and CDR2 is SNEGSKA (reference sequence). Losses at the gene ends were 3 bases for V and 6 bases for J; bases not matched to a gene: 7. This CDR3 spans 13 amino acids. CDR3 in DNA: TGCAGTGCTAGGGGGAGCGGGGGAGCCGAGCAGTACTTC. Its translation: CSARGSGGAEQYF.

On this clonotype itself: A junction boundary mismatches the germline segment, possibly from a read error. The chain has TRBV28 and TRBJ1-2, with D hard to call. The length of the CDR3 is 15 residues. The germline gives CDR1 MDHEN, CDR2 SYDVKM. The CDR3 loop is CAASARVPANYDYTF. The CDR3 nucleotides are TGTGCCGCGAGTGCGAGGGTTCCAGCTAACTATGACTACACCTTC.

The CDR3 spells CSAGGVGLAVIEQYF. The CDR3 region has the DNA TGCAGTGCTGGGGGCGTTGGGCTAGCGGTGATCGAGCAGTACTTC. The J gene is TRBJ2-7, the V gene TRBV20-1; D is perhaps TRBD2 (7 bases). The CDR3 spans 15 residues. Germline V lookup: CDR1 DFQATT, CDR2 SNEGSKA (reference sequence). The V end lost 5 bases, the J end lost 6 bases, and 23 bases lay between the germline ends.

This clonotype was found a few times. The chain is built from TRBV15 and TRBJ1-2; tentative D call: TRBD1 (6 bases). This CDR3 has 15 residues. Per the germline V gene, CDR1 is LNHNV and CDR2 is YYDKDF (reference sequence). Trimming took off 1 base at V and 2 bases at J, with 11 bases between the two ends. The DNA for the CDR3 is TGTGCCACCAGCAGAGCAGGGGATGACAACTATGGCTACACCTTC. This sequence encodes CATSRAGDDNYGYTF.

This sequence joins TRBV7-8 and TRBJ2-5; D may match TRBD1 or TRBD2 (5 bases each). The closer fit of TRBJ2-1 to the DNA end suggests the J call may be wrong. Germline loops: CDR1 SGHVS, CDR2 FQNEAQ. The CDR3 loop spans 15 amino acids. The CDR3 is CASSPGTLMGNEQFF. CDR3 coding DNA: TGTGCCAGCAGCCCCGGGACCCTAATGGGCAATGAGCAGTTCTTC.

Here the CDR3 reads CASSKGTGSCPLHF. The CDR3 DNA sequence: TGTGCCAGCAGCAAGGGAACGGGGAGTTGTCCCCTCCACTTT. V and J are TRBV21-1 and TRBJ1-6. TRBV21-1 counts as a pseudogene. This CDR3 has 14 residues.